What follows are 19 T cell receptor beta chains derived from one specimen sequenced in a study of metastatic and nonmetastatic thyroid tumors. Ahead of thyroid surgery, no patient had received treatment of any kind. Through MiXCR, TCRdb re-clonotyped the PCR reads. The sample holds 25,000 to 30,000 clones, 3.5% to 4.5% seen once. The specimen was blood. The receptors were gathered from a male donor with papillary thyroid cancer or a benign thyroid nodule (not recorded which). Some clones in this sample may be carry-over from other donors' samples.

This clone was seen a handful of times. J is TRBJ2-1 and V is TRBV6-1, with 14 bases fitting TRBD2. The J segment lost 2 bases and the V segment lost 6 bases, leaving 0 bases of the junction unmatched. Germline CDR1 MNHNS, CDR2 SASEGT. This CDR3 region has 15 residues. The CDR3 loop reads CASRTSGRAYNEQFF. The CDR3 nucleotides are TGTGCCAGCAGGACTAGCGGGAGGGCCTACAATGAGCAGTTCTTC.

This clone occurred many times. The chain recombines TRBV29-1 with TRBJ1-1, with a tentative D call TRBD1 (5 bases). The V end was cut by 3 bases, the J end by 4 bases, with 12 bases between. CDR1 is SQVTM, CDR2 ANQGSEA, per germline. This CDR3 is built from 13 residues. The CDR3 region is CSVDPGQGTEAFF. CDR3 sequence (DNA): TGCAGCGTTGACCCGGGTCAGGGCACTGAAGCTTTCTTT.

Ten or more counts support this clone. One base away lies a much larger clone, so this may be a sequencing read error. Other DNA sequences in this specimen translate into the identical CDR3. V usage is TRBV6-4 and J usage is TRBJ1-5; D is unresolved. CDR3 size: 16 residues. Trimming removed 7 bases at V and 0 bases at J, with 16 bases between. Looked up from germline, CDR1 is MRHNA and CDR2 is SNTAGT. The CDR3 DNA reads TGTGCCAGCAAAGAGACGGACTTTTATAGCAATCAGCCCCAGCATTTT. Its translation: CASKETDFYSNQPQHF.

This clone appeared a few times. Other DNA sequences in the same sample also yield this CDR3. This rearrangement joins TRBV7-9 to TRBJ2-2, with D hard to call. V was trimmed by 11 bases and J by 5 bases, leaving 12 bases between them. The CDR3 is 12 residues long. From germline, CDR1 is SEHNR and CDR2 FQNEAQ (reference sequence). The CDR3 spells CAPDVLTGELFF. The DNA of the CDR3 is TGTGCCCCGGACGTACTTACCGGGGAGCTGTTTTTT.

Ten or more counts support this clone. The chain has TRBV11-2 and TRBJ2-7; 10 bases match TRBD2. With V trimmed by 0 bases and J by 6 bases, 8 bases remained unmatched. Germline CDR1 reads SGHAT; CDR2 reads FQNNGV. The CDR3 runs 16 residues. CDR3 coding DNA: TGTGCCAGCAGCTTAGATGTAGGGACTAGCGTCGTCGAGCAGTACTTC. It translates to CASSLDVGTSVVEQYF.

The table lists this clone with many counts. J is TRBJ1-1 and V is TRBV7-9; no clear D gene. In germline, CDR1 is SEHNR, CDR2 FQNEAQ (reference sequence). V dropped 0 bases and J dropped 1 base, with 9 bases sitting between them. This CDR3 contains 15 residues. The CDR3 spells CASSLANGPNTEAFF. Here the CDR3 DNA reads TGTGCCAGCAGCTTAGCAAACGGACCGAACACTGAAGCTTTCTTT.

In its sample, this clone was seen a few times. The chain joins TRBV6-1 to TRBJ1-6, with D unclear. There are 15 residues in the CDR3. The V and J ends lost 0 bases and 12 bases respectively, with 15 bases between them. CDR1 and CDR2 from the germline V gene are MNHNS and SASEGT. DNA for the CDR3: TGTGCCAGCAGTGAAGCGGGTCAGTCTGGATTACCCCTCCACTTT. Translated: CASSEAGQSGLPLHF.

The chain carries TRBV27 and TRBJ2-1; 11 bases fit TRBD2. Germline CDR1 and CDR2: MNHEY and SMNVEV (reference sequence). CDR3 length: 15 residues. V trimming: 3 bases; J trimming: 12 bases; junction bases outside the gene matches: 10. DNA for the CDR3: TGTGCCAGCAGTTTTATGACTAGCGGGGAGGGGTGGCAGTTCTTC. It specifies CASSFMTSGEGWQFF.

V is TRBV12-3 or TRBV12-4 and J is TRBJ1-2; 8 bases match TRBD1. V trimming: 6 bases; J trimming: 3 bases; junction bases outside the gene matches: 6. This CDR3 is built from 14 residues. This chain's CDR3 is CASSPGGYHYGYTF. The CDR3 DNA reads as TGTGCCAGCAGCCCAGGGGGCTATCACTATGGCTACACCTTC.

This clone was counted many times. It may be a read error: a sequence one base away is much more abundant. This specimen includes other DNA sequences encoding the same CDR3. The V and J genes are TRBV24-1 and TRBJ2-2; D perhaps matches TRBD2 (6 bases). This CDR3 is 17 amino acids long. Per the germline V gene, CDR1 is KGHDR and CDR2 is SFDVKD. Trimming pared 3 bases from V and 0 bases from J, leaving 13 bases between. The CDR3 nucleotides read TGTGCCACCAGTGATCCGTCAGGAGGGTCGAACACCGGGGAGCTGTTTTTT. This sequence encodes CATSDPSGGSNTGELFF.

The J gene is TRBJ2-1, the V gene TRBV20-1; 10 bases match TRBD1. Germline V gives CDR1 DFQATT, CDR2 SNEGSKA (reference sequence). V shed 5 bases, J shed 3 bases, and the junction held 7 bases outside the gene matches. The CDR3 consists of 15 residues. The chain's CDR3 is CSAGPGTGDYNEQFF. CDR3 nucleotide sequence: TGCAGTGCTGGACCCGGGACAGGGGACTACAATGAGCAGTTCTTC.

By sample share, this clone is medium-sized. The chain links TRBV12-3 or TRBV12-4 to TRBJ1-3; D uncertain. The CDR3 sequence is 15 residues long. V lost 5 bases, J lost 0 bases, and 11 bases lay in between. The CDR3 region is CASSTHSSSGNTIYF. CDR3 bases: TGTGCCAGCAGTACTCACAGTAGCTCTGGAAACACCATATATTTT.

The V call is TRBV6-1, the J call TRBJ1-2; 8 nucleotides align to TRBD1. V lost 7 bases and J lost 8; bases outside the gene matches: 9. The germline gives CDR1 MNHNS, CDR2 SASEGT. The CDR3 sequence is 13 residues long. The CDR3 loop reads CASIRNPGGGYTF. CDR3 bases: TGTGCCAGCATCCGAAACCCAGGGGGCGGCTACACCTTC.

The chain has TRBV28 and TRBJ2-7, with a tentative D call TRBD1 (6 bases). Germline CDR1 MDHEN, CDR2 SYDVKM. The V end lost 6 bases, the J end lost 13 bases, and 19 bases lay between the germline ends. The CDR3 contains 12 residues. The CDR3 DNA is TGTGCCAGCAGATACGGACAGTCCCGGCAATACGTC. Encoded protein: CASRYGQSRQYV.

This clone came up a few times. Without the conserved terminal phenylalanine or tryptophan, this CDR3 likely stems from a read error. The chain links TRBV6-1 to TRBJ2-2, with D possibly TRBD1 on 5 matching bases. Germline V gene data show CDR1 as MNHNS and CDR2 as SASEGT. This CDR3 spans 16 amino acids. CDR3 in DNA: TGTGCCAGCAGCTCTGACAGCCTCTCGAACACCAGGGAGCTGTTTCTT. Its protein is CASSSDSLSNTRELFL.

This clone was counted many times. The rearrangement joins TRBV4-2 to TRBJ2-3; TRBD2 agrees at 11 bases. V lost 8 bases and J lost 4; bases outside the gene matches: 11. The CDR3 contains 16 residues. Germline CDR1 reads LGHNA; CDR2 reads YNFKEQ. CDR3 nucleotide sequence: TGTGCCAGCGGGTCCAATAGCGGGAGGGCCGCAGATACGCAGTATTTT. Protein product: CASGSNSGRAADTQYF.

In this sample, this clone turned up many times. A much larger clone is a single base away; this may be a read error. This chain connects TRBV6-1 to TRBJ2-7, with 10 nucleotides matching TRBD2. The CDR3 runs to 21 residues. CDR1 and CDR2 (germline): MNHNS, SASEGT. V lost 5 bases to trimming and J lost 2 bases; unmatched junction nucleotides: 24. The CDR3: CASSSAEGALTASGRAYEQYF. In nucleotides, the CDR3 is TGTGCCAGCAGTTCAGCTGAGGGGGCCCTTACAGCCAGCGGGAGGGCCTACGAGCAGTACTTC.

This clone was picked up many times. CDR3 protein: CASSPNRGAGSYEQYF. The CDR3 nucleotides read TGTGCCAGCTCCCCAAACCGGGGGGCCGGATCTTACGAGCAGTACTTC. The rearrangement links TRBV18 to TRBJ2-7, with D possibly being TRBD2 (7 bases). The CDR3 runs to 16 residues. Trimming removed 6 bases at V and 4 bases at J, with 22 bases between. Germline V gives CDR1 KGHSH, CDR2 LQKENI.

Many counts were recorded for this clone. The chain's CDR3 is CASTSVGTEAFF. The CDR3 DNA sequence: TGTGCCAGCACCTCCGTAGGCACTGAAGCTTTCTTT. V and J are TRBV12-3 or TRBV12-4 and TRBJ1-1; D uncertain. The CDR3 contains 12 residues. Trimming removed 7 bases from V and 4 bases from J, with 10 bases in between.